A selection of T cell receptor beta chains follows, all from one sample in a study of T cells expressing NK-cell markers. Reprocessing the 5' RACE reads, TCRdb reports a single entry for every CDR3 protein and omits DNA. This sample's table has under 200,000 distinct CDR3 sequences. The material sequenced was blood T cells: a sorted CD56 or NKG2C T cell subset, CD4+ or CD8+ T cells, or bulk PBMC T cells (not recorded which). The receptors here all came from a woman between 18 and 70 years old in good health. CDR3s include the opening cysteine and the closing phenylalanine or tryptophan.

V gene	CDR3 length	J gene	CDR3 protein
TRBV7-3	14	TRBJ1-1	CASSLSRASTEAFF
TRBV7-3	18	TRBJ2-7	CASSLYRTSGLRGPEQYF
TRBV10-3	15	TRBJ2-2	CAISGAQGGTGELFF
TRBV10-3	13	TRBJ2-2	CATLSGSGGELFF
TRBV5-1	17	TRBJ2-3	CASSLAPAGTSTDTQYF
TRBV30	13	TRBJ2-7	CAWTGGKGYEQYF
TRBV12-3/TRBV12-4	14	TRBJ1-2	CASSPGSANYGYTF
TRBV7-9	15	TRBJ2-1	CASSLGQALYNEQFF
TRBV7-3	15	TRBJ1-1	CASSSRGGMNTEAFF
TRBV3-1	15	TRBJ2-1	CASSQDLSDVNEQFF
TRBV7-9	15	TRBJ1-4	CASSFTDRGWEKLFF
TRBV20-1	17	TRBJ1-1	CSARDFRTRGKNTEAFF
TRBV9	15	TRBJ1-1	CASSPRTGADTEAFF
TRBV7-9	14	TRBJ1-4	CASSFGGGDEKLFF
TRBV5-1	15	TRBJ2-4	CASSLLPGPQNIQYF
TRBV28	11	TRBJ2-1	CASSSHNEQFF
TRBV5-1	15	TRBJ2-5	CASSPSDPGRETQYF
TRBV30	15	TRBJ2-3	CAWSVLSRLADTQYF
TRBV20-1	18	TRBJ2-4	CSARESGTTVLAKNIQYF
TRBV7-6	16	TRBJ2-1	CASSLLRGPIYNEQFF
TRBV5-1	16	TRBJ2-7	CASSLVAGVLAYEQYF
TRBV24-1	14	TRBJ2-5	CATSDIGTKETQYF
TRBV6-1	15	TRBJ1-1	CASSTLRLGGTEAFF
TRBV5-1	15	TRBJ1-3	CASSLASGSGNTIYF
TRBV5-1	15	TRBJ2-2	CATSIGLAETGELFF
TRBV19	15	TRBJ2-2	CASSKAGYRTGELFF
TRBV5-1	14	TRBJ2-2	CASRTSSNTGELFF
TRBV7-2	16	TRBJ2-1	CASSLGSGSVYNEQFF
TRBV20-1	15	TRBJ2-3	CSVLSSELVTDTQYF
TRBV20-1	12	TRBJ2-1	CSAPARGQKQFF
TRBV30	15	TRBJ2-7	CAWSSKTTNLYEQYF
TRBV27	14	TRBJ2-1	CASGTGNYYNEQFF
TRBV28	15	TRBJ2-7	CASRRRGGEAYEQYF
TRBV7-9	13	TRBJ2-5	CASRVQKEETQYF